This T cell receptor (beta chain) was profiled in a study of T cells in Graves' hyperthyroidism and ophthalmopathy. Regarding the study as a whole: Also found in blood were most expanded thyroid clonotypes above 0.001.

The table lists this clonotype with a few counts. What it recognizes is unknown. Template material for amplifying TCR beta CDR3 regions consisted of RNA transcripts. The TCR CDR3 first-round RT-PCR relied on the HTBI primer set. One entry per CDR3 protein, called by TCRdb with MiXCR from the multiplex PCR reads. Found here are about 500,000 distinct CDR3 sequences, roughly a sixth of them singletons; the top ten hold approximately 16%. Inclusion characteristics of ophthalmopathy patients comprised a Clinical Activity Score of at least 3, a NOSPECS grade of at least 4, and duration under 3 months. Investigators excluded patients with uncontrolled infection, other autoimmune disease, pregnancy or lactation. Clinicians diagnosed patients from clinical symptoms, serum thyroxine and TRAb, thyroid ultrasound and orbital computed tomography. Looked up from germline, CDR1 is MNHEY and CDR2 is SVGAGI. The CDR3 length is 15 residues. V lost 2 bases and J 8 bases, leaving 18 bases between the germline ends.

This sequence joins TRBV6-5 and TRBJ1-2; D call uncertain. Sequenced material: blood. This TCR was recovered from a woman between 18 and 29 years old with Graves' ophthalmopathy. This CDR3 reads CASSYLDPLVEGYTF. The CDR3 DNA sequence: TGTGCCAGCAGTTACCTTGACCCCCTGGTCGAGGGCTACACCTTC.